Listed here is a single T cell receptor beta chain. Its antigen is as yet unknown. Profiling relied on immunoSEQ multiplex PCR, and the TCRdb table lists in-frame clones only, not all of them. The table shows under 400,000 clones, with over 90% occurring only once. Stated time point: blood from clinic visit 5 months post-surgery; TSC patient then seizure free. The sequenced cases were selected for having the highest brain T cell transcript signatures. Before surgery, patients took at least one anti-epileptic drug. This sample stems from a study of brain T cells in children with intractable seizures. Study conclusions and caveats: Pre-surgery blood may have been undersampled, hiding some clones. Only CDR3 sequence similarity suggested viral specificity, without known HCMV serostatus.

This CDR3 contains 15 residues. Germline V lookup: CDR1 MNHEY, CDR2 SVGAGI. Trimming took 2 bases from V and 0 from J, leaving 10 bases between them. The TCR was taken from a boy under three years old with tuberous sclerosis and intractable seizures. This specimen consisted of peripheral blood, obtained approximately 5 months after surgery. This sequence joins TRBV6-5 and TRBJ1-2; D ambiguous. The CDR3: CASSYGARSNYGYTF. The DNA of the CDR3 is TGTGCCAGCAGTTACGGAGCACGATCTAACTATGGCTACACCTTC.